These T cell receptor beta chains were read from a single sample in a study of T cell responses to AZD1222 COVID-19 vaccine. The assay was immunoSEQ multiplex PCR, and TCRdb's table has in-frame clones only and misses some. The sample records approximately 65,000 clones, around three quarters being singletons. Sequenced here: peripheral blood, sampled on day 0 of AZD1222 vaccination. These receptors all come from an adult in good health. Each CDR3 is given with its conserved first and last residue. D genes are given only for firm matches. Clone size is given for some rows only: seen once, a few or many times, or a class if the clone is expanded.

NA	TRBJ1-2	TRBV12-3/TRBV12-4	NA	TGTGCCAGCAGTTGGGACGTTAAAGGCTACACCTTC	CASSWDVKGYTF
TRBD1	TRBJ2-2	TRBV10-1	NA	TGCGCCAGCAGCCGGGACAGGAATCCTCCCGGGGAGCTGTTTTTT	CASSRDRNPPGELFF
NA	TRBJ1-2	TRBV7-8	NA	TGTGCCAGCAGCTTAGCGGCCCCCGGGGTTGGAGTAGATGGCTACACCTTC	CASSLAAPGVGVDGYTF
NA	TRBJ1-5	TRBV19	NA	TGTGCCAGTAGTATCAGTGGGTCCCAGCCCCAGCATTTT	CASSISGSQPQHF
TRBD1	TRBJ2-1	TRBV2	NA	TGTGCCAGCAGTGAAGAAGGGACAGTGAGCTCCTACAATGAGCAGTTCTTC	CASSEEGTVSSYNEQFF
NA	TRBJ1-1	TRBV14	NA	TGTGCCAGCAGCCCCCCCCCGGAGGTTGGAGCTTTCTTT	CASSPPPEVGAFF
NA	TRBJ2-3	TRBV5-6	few	TGTGCCAGCAGCTGGACGACACCAACAGATACGCAGTATTTT	CASSWTTPTDTQYF
NA	TRBJ1-3	TRBV12-3/TRBV12-4	few	TGTGCCAGCAGTCCGACTCCGAGGAGCACCATATATTTT	CASSPTPRSTIYF
TRBD1	TRBJ1-4	TRBV5-4	NA	TGTGCCAGCAGCGTCCAGACAGGGGGCAGGACTAATGAAAAACTGTTTTTT	CASSVQTGGRTNEKLFF
NA	TRBJ1-2	TRBV30	few	TGTGCCTGGAGTGCCCGGATTAACTATGGCTACACCTTC	CAWSARINYGYTF
NA	TRBJ1-1	TRBV27	NA	TGTGCCAGCAGTTCGGGCCGATTGAAAGCTTTCTTT	CASSSGRLKAFF
NA	TRBJ1-3	TRBV7-2	NA	TGTGCCAGCAGCTTAGAGGTCTCTGGAAACACCATATATTTT	CASSLEVSGNTIYF
NA	TRBJ1-6	TRBV6-4	NA	TGTGCCAGCAGTCCGACAGAGAATTCACCCCTCCACTTT	CASSPTENSPLHF
NA	TRBJ2-1	TRBV7-9	NA	TGTGCCAGCAGCTTAAGCTGGGGGCAGGGTCCGAAATACAATGAGCAGTTCTTC	CASSLSWGQGPKYNEQFF
NA	TRBJ2-3	TRBV25-1	NA	TGTGCCAGCAGTGAGAGGGCTTTAGGTCCAGATACGCAGTATTTT	CASSERALGPDTQYF
TRBD1	TRBJ2-5	TRBV28	NA	TGTGCCAGCAGTCTAACAGGGGGCGCGGAGACCCAGTACTTC	CASSLTGGAETQYF
NA	TRBJ2-2	TRBV9	once	TGTGCCAGCACCCCCCTAGGGGCAAACACCGGGGAGCTGTTTTTT	CASTPLGANTGELFF
TRBD1	TRBJ2-3	TRBV5-1	once	TGCGCCAGCAGCTCGGGACAGCTCTCAAACACAGATACGCAGTATTTT	CASSSGQLSNTDTQYF
NA	TRBJ2-3	TRBV11-1	NA	TGTGCCAGCAGAACCCGGGGGGCAGGAGATACGCAGTATTTT	CASRTRGAGDTQYF
NA	TRBJ1-5	TRBV6-2/TRBV6-3	few	TGTGCCAGCAGCCCACTCCCAGGGAATCAGCCCCAGCATTTT	CASSPLPGNQPQHF
NA	TRBJ2-3	TRBV28	NA	TGTGCCAGCAGTCTCGGGACCCCTGGGGCAGATACGCAGTATTTT	CASSLGTPGADTQYF
NA	TRBJ1-5	TRBV12-3/TRBV12-4	NA	TGTGCCAGCAGTTTAGATGTTCAGCCCCAGCATTTT	CASSLDVQPQHF
NA	TRBJ2-4	TRBV5-1	NA	TGCGCCAGCAGCTTGGGACAAGACATTCAGTACTTC	CASSLGQDIQYF
NA	TRBJ2-1	TRBV29-1	many	TGCAGCGTTTCTACCCTGGAAGGGAAGGATGGGAATGAGCAGTTCTTC	CSVSTLEGKDGNEQFF
NA	TRBJ1-5	TRBV6-4	NA	TGTGCCAGCAGCAGGGGTAGCAATCAGCCCCAGCATTTT	CASSRGSNQPQHF
NA	TRBJ2-1	TRBV25-1	NA	TGTGCCAGCGGGAGGGGGTATGAGCAGTTCTTC	CASGRGYEQFF
NA	TRBJ1-5	TRBV5-1	once	TGCGCCAGCAGCCTAGACGACAGGACAAATCAGCCCCAGCATTTT	CASSLDDRTNQPQHF
NA	TRBJ1-1	TRBV12-3/TRBV12-4	NA	TGTGCCAGCAGTTTGGGGAAAAACACTGAAGCTTTCTTT	CASSLGKNTEAFF
NA	TRBJ1-2	TRBV4-2	once	TGTGCCAGCAGCCAAGATCGGCGGGGGGCCAACTATGGCTACACCTTC	CASSQDRRGANYGYTF
NA	TRBJ2-1	TRBV19	NA	TGTGCCAGCGGGACCAGGGGGGACCATGAGCAGTTCTTC	CASGTRGDHEQFF
TRBD2	TRBJ2-1	TRBV15	few	TGTGCCACCAGCGGACTAGCGGGCTCCTACAATGAGCAGTTCTTC	CATSGLAGSYNEQFF
TRBD1	TRBJ1-2	TRBV6-2/TRBV6-3	NA	TGTGCCAGCAGCCAGGACAGGGGTAGAAACTATGGCTACACCTTC	CASSQDRGRNYGYTF
NA	TRBJ2-4	TRBV6-5	NA	TGTGCCAGCAGTTACTCGACGGGGGGCAGGGAAAACATTCAGTACTTC	CASSYSTGGRENIQYF
TRBD1	TRBJ1-1	TRBV5-1	NA	TGCGCCAGCAGCCCGACTCCGGGACAGGATAAAGCTTTCTTT	CASSPTPGQDKAFF
NA	TRBJ2-5	TRBV5-1	NA	TGCGCCAGCAGCTTGGGTCCGAGCACCCCCTACCAGTACTTC	CASSLGPSTPYQYF
NA	TRBJ1-4	TRBV5-1	once	TGCGCCAGCAGCTTGGACAAGGCAGGGGAAAAACTGTTTTTT	CASSLDKAGEKLFF
TRBD2	TRBJ2-7	TRBV18	NA	TGTGCCAGCTCAAGCGGGGAATCCTACGAGCAGTACTTC	CASSSGESYEQYF
NA	TRBJ1-3	TRBV28	NA	TGTGCCAGCAGTTTCCCTGGCTCTGGAAACACCATATATTTT	CASSFPGSGNTIYF
TRBD1	TRBJ1-1	TRBV9	NA	TGTGCCAGCAGCGTAGGGGGACAGGGTAAGAACACTGAAGCTTTCTTT	CASSVGGQGKNTEAFF
TRBD1	TRBJ1-4	TRBV6-2/TRBV6-3	NA	TGTGCCAGCAGTTCAAGAGGGGGCCCTGAAAAACTGTTTTTT	CASSSRGGPEKLFF
NA	TRBJ1-4	TRBV7-9	NA	TGTGCCAGCAGCTTAGGGGTGGGGAGTTCGCCTAATGAAAAACTGTTTTTT	CASSLGVGSSPNEKLFF
NA	TRBJ1-2	TRBV27	NA	TGTGCCAGCAGTTTAGGGGACGGTCACTATGGCTACACCTTC	CASSLGDGHYGYTF
NA	TRBJ1-5	TRBV12-3/TRBV12-4	NA	TGTGCCAGCAGTTTACCCCCTAATCAGCCCCAGCATTTT	CASSLPPNQPQHF
NA	TRBJ2-7	TRBV2	NA	TGTGCCAGCAGTGCAGGGGTCCTACCCTACGAGCAGTACTTC	CASSAGVLPYEQYF
TRBD1	TRBJ1-2	TRBV4-2	NA	TGTGCCAGCAGCCAAGATTTGGGACAGGATGGCTACACCTTC	CASSQDLGQDGYTF
NA	TRBJ2-3	TRBV14	few	TGTGCCAGCAGCCAAGGTCTAGGGGGGGCTAGCACAGATACGCAGTATTTT	CASSQGLGGASTDTQYF
NA	TRBJ2-7	TRBV7-9	NA	TGTGCCAGCAGTCCCGGGCGTCTCGAGCAGTACTTC	CASSPGRLEQYF
TRBD1	TRBJ1-2	TRBV7-9	NA	TGTGCCAGCAGCCGGGACAGCTATGGCTACACCTTC	CASSRDSYGYTF